The 18 T cell receptor beta chains presented below share a single source sample, sequenced in a study of blood T cells in healthy people across ages. Combining a sample-barcoded 5' primer with a J-beta primer mix, a second PCR ran for roughly 7 to 11 cycles. MiXCR, run by TCRdb on the 5' RACE reads, gives a single entry per CDR3 protein. The sample holds 650,000 to 700,000 distinct CDR3 sequences, about 50% seen once. Sequenced: blood. Every receptor here comes from a woman older than 75 in good health.

The chain employs TRBV7-2 and TRBJ2-1; the D gene is possibly TRBD2 (5 bases). The germline V and J ends were trimmed by 1 base and 13 bases, with 11 bases remaining between them. The CDR3 covers 12 residues. CDR1 and CDR2 (germline): SGHTA, FQGNSA. Here the CDR3 DNA reads TGTGCCAGCAGCTTAGAGCGGTTTGAACAGTTCTTC. Translation gives CASSLERFEQFF.

The chain links TRBV20-1 to TRBJ2-5, with unresolved D. V was trimmed by 3 bases and J by 1 base, leaving 12 bases between them. CDR3 length equals 14 residues. Germline values: CDR1 DFQATT, CDR2 SNEGSKA (reference sequence). The CDR3 DNA is TGCAGTGCTAGCCCCTATGGACCCCAAGAGACCCAGTACTTC. Amino acids: CSASPYGPQETQYF.

The sample holds one count of this clonotype. V gene TRBV27 combines with J gene TRBJ1-2, with 7 bases aligning to TRBD1. Unmatched junction bases numbered 13, after V lost 6 bases and J lost 3 bases. This CDR3 has 16 amino acids. Looked up from germline, CDR1 is MNHEY and CDR2 is SMNVEV (reference sequence). The CDR3, as DNA: TGTGCCAGCAGCTCTATACAGGGGCCGTATGACTATGGCTACACCTTC. Amino acid sequence: CASSSIQGPYDYGYTF.

CDR3 in DNA: TGTGCCAGCAGACCAGGGCCCGCAGCCCGATACACAGATACGCAGTATTTT. Amino acid sequence: CASRPGPAARYTDTQYF. This chain connects TRBV12-3 or TRBV12-4 to TRBJ2-3, with D tentatively TRBD1 (5 bases). V lost 6 bases to trimming and J lost 2 bases, with 21 bases between them. This CDR3 spans 17 amino acids.

The rearrangement links TRBV14 to TRBJ1-2; the match to TRBD1 covers 7 bases. The CDR3 sequence is 15 residues long. The germline V gene encodes CDR1 SGHDN and CDR2 FVKESK. V shed 11 bases, J shed 8 bases, and the junction held 20 bases outside the gene matches. As DNA, the CDR3 is TGTGCCGGCATGAAGACAGGGTTCCGACCAGGGGGCTACACCTTC. Protein product: CAGMKTGFRPGGYTF.

The sample holds many counts of this clonotype. The rearrangement uses TRBV6-6 and TRBJ2-7; D may be TRBD1 (7 bases). The CDR3 is 16 residues long. The germline V gene has CDR1 MNHNY and CDR2 SVGAGI (reference sequence). The V end lost 8 bases, the J end lost 4 bases, and 24 bases lay between the germline ends. Written as DNA, the CDR3 is TGTGCCAGCGACCCACGGGGGACAGCCCTCGATTACGAGCAGTACTTC. Translation gives CASDPRGTALDYEQYF.

V and J are TRBV20-1 and TRBJ2-1, with D uncertain. V was shortened by 6 bases and J by 9 bases, with 15 bases between the two germline ends. The CDR3 runs 12 residues. Germline V lookup: CDR1 DFQATT, CDR2 SNEGSKA (reference sequence). In nucleotides, the CDR3 is TGCAGTGCACCCTCGGTTAAGGGTGAGCAGTTCTTC. Translation: CSAPSVKGEQFF.

In this sample, this clonotype turned up many times. This rearrangement joins TRBV5-1 to TRBJ1-5; no reliable D call. The CDR3 totals 15 residues. Per germline, CDR1 SGHRS and CDR2 YFSETQ. Trimming cost V 0 bases and J 1 base, with 8 bases left between them. The CDR3 loop reads CASSLAGRSNQPQHF. The DNA for the CDR3 is TGCGCCAGCAGCTTGGCCGGACGGAGCAATCAGCCCCAGCATTTT.

Regarding this clonotype: This may be a read error: a much more frequent sequence differs by one nucleotide. The V gene is TRBV5-1, the J gene TRBJ2-7, with D perhaps matching TRBD1 (5 bases). There are 14 residues in the CDR3. V gave up 0 bases and J gave up 2 bases, with 9 bases separating them. Germline V gene data show CDR1 as SGHRS and CDR2 as YFSETQ. The CDR3 DNA reads as TGCGCCAGCAGCTTGGAAGGGGCCCCCTACGAGCAGTACTTC. It translates to CASSLEGAPYEQYF. The variable domain in full, completed from reference TRBV5-1 and TRBJ2-7, reads KAGVTQTPRYLIKTRGQQVTLSCSPISGHRSVSWYQQTPGQGLQFLFEYFSETQRNKGNFPGRFSGRQFSNSRSEMNVSTLELGDSALYLCASSLEGAPYEQYFGPGTRLTVT.

This clonotype was seen a single time. The chain couples TRBV6-5 to TRBJ2-4, with TRBD2 identical over 11 bases. Germline CDR1 and CDR2: MNHEY and SVGAGI. This CDR3 is 14 amino acids long. The V segment lost 11 bases and the J segment 3 bases; nucleotides outside the gene matches: 6. Here the CDR3 DNA reads TGTGCCCGCACTAGCGGGAGTGGCAAAAACATTCAGTACTTC. It codes for CARTSGSGKNIQYF.

V and J are TRBV18 and TRBJ2-5; the D gene could be TRBD1 or TRBD2 (5 bases each). This CDR3 has 16 residues. The V gene lost 4 bases and the J gene lost 1 base, with 16 bases spanning the gap. Germline lookup yields CDR1 KGHSH and CDR2 LQKENI. CDR3 amino acids: CASSHRGRRSQETQYF. The CDR3 region has the DNA TGTGCCAGCTCACACCGGGGACGGAGGTCCCAAGAGACCCAGTACTTC.

The rearrangement joins TRBV14 to TRBJ1-2; D is ambiguous. V was trimmed by 4 bases and J by 11 bases, leaving 14 bases between them. The CDR3 is 12 amino acids. Germline CDR1 and CDR2: SGHDN and FVKESK. In DNA form, the CDR3 reads TGTGCCAGCAGCCCGAATCGGCACAGATACACCTTC. This codes for CASSPNRHRYTF.

This clonotype has ten or more counts. V and J are TRBV20-1 and TRBJ2-4, with unresolved D. The CDR3 length is 13 residues. CDR1 is DFQATT and CDR2 is SNEGSKA in the germline V gene (reference sequence). Trimming stripped 6 bases from V and 0 bases from J, with 9 bases between. The CDR3 loop is CSAPELAKNIQYF. CDR3 DNA sequence: TGCAGTGCACCGGAACTAGCCAAAAACATTCAGTACTTC.

This clonotype appeared many times. The V and J genes are TRBV12-3 or TRBV12-4 and TRBJ2-7, with 11 bases lining up with TRBD2. The CDR3 is 14 residues long. Unmatched junction bases numbered 7, after V lost 6 bases and J lost 6 bases. CDR3 residues: CASSSSGRNREQYF. CDR3 sequence (DNA): TGTGCCAGCAGCTCTAGCGGGAGGAATCGCGAGCAGTACTTC.

A word on this clonotype: A much bigger clone sits one base away, suggesting this may be a read error. This chain links TRBV28 with TRBJ2-3, with D unclear. Germline loops: CDR1 MDHEN, CDR2 SYDVKM. The CDR3 sequence is 12 residues long. V was pared by 2 bases and J by 10 bases, with 10 bases between. CDR3 coding DNA: TGTGCCAGCAGTTTAGGGGAAGGTGCGCAGTATTTT. It is translated as CASSLGEGAQYF. The whole variable domain, remainder taken from reference TRBV28 and TRBJ2-3, is DVKVTQSSRYLVKRTGEKVFLECVQDMDHENMFWYRQDPGLGLRLIYFSYDVKMKEKGDIPEGYSVSREKKERFSLILESASTNQTSMYLCASSLGEGAQYFGPGTRLTVL.

This clonotype has more than one count but fewer than ten. V and J are TRBV27 and TRBJ1-2, with D perhaps matching TRBD1 (5 bases). V shed 5 bases and J shed 4 bases, with 17 bases lying between them. The CDR3 is 15 residues long. CDR1 is MNHEY and CDR2 is SMNVEV in the germline V gene (reference sequence). The CDR3 reads CASSLTQTDSYGYTF. DNA for the CDR3: TGTGCCAGCAGTCTCACACAGACAGATTCCTATGGCTACACCTTC.

Notes on this clonotype: One base away lies a much larger clone, so this may be a sequencing read error. The chain employs TRBV2 and TRBJ2-3; the D is unclear. The CDR3 loop spans 13 amino acids. From germline, CDR1 is SNHLY and CDR2 FYNNEI. V was cut by 9 bases and J by 0 bases, with 10 bases left in between. CDR3 loop: CASRSKSTDTQYF. The CDR3 bases are TGTGCCAGTCGATCAAAAAGCACAGATACGCAGTATTTT.

This clonotype was found many times. The chain couples TRBV4-1 to TRBJ2-7; D perhaps matches TRBD1 (9 bases). Trimming pared 0 bases from V and 3 bases from J, leaving 21 bases between. Germline V lookup: CDR1 MGHRA, CDR2 YSYEKL. The CDR3 consists of 18 residues. The CDR3 coding sequence is TGCGCCAGCAGCCAAGAGTTCGGGAGGGGGACAGGGATCTACGAGCAGTACTTC. Amino acids: CASSQEFGRGTGIYEQYF.